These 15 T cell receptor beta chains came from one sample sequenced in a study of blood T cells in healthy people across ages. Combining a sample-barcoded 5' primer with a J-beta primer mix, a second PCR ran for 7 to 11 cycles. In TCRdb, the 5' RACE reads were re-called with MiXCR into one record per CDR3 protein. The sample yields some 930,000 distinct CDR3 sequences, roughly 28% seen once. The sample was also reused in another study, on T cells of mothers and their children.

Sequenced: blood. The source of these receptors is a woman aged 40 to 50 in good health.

This chain's CDR3 is CASSFERGGPYEQYF. CDR3 DNA: TGTGCCAGCAGCTTCGAGCGGGGGGGCCCATACGAGCAGTACTTC. The gene calls are TRBV7-2 and TRBJ2-7, with 10 nucleotides matching TRBD2. Trimming at V came to 3 bases and at J to 4 bases, leaving 6 bases not matched to a gene. This CDR3 region has 15 residues. Germline values: CDR1 SGHTA, CDR2 FQGNSA.

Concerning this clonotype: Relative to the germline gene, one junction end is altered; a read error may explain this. The DNA for the CDR3 is TGTGCCAGCAGTGAGAGAGGCACTTCTAACTGTGGCTACACCTTC. Its protein is CASSERGTSNCGYTF. This chain connects TRBV2 to TRBJ1-2; D remains ambiguous. CDR1 and CDR2 (germline): SNHLY, FYNNEI. CDR3 length equals 15 residues.

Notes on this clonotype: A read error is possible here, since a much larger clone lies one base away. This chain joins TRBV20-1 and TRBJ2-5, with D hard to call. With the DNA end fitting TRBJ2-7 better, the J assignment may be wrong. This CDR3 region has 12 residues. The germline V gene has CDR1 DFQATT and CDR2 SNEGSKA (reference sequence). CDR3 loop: CRAVGRVNEQYF. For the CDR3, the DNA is TGCAGGGCCGTCGGACGGGTCAACGAGCAGTACTTC.

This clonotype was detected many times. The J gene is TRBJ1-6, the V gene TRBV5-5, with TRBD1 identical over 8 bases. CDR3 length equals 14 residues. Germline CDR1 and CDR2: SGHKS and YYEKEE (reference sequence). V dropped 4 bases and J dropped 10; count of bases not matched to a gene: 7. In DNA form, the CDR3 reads TGTGCCAGCAGCCAAAACAGGGGGGGATCACCCCTCCACTTT. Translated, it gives CASSQNRGGSPLHF.

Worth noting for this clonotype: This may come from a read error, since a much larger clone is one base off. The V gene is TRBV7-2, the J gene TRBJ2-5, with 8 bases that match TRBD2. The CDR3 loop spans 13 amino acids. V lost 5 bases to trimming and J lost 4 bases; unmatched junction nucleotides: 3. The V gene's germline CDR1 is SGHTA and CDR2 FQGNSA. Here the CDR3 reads CTSSPGTRETQYF. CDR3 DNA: TGTACCAGCAGCCCCGGGACTAGAGAGACCCAGTACTTC.

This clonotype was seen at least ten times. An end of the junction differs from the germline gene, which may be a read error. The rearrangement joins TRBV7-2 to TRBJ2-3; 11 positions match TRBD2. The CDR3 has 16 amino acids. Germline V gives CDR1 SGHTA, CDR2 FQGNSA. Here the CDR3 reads CASSLGTSGGTDTQYF. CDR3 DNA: TGTGCCAGCAGTTTAGGGACTAGCGGCGGCACAGATACGCAGTATTTT.

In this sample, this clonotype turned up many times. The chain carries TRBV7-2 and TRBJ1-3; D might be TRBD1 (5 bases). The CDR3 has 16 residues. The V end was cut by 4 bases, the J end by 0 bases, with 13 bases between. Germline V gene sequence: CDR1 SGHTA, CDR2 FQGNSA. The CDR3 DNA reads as TGTGCCAGCAGCTGGGGGGATTTAAGCTCTGGAAACACCATATATTTT. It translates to CASSWGDLSSGNTIYF. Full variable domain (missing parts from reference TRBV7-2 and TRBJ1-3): GAGVSQSPSNKVTEKGKDVELRCDPISGHTALYWYRQSLGQGLEFLIYFQGNSAPDKSGLPSDRFSAERTGGSVSTLTIQRTQQEDSAVYLCASSWGDLSSGNTIYFGEGSWLTVV.

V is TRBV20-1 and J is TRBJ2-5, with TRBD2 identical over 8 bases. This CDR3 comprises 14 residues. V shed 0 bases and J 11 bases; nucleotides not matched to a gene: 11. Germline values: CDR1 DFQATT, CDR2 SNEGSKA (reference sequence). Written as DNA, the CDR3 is TGCAGTGCTAGAGATCCTGCGGGGGGCACGGAGCAGTACTTC. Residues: CSARDPAGGTEQYF.

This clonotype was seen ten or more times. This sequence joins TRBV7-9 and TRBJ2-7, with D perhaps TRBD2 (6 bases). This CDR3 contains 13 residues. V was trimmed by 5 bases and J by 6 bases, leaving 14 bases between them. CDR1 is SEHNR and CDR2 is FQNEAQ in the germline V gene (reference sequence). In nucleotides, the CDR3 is TGTGCCAGCAGCCCGGGAGAACCCGGCGAGCAGTACTTC. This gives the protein CASSPGEPGEQYF.

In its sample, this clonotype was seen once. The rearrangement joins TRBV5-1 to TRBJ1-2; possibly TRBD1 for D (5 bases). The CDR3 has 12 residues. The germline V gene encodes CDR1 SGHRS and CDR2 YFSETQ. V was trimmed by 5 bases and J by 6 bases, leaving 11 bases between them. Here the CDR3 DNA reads TGCGCCAGCAGTGTCCAGGGCCATGGCTACACCTTC. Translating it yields CASSVQGHGYTF.

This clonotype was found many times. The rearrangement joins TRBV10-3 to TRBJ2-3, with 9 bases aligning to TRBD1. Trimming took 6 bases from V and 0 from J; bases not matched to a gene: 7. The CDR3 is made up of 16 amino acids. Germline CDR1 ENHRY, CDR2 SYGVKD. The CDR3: CAIRTPDRGSTDTQYF. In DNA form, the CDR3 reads TGTGCCATCAGGACCCCGGACAGGGGAAGCACAGATACGCAGTATTTT.

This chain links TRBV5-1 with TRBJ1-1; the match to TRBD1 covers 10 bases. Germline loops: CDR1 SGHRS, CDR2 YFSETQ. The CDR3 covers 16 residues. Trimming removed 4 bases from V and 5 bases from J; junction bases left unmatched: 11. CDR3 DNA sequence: TGCGCCAGCAGCCTAGGGGACAGGGGACCTAGGACTGAAGCTTTCTTT. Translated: CASSLGDRGPRTEAFF.

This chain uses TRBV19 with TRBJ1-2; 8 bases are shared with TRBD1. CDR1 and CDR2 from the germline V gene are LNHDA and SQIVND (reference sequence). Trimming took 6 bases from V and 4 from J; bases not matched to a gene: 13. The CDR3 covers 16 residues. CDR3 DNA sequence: TGTGCCAGTAGACCCCGAGGACAGGGAGGGATCTATGGCTACACCTTC. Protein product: CASRPRGQGGIYGYTF.

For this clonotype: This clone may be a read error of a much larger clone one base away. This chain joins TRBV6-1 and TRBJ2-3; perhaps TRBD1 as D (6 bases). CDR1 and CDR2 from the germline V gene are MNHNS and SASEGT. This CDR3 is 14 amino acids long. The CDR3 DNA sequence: TGTGCCAGCAGGGAAGGGGGTCTCGTGGATACGCAGTATTTT. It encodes CASREGGLVDTQYF.

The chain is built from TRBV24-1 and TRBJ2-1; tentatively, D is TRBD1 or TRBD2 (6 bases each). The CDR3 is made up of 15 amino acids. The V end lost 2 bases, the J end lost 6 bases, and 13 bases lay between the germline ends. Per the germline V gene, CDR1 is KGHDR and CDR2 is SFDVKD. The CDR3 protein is CATSDSGRGGNEQFF. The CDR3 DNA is TGTGCCACCAGTGATTCGGGCAGGGGAGGCAATGAGCAGTTCTTC.